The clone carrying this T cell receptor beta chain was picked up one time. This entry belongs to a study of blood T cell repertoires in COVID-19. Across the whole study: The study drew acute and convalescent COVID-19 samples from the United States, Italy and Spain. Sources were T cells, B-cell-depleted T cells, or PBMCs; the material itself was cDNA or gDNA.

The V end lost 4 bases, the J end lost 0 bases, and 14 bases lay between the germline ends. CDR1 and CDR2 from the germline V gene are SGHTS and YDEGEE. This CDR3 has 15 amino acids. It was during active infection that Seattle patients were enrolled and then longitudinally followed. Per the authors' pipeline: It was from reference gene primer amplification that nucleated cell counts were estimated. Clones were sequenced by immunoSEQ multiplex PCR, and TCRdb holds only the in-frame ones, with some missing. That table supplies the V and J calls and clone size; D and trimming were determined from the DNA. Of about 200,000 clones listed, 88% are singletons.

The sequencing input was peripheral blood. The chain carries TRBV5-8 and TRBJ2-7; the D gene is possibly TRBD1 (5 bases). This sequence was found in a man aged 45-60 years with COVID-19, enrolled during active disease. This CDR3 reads CASSREQASSYEQYF. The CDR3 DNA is TGTGCCAGCAGCCGAGAACAGGCGAGCTCCTACGAGCAGTACTTC.